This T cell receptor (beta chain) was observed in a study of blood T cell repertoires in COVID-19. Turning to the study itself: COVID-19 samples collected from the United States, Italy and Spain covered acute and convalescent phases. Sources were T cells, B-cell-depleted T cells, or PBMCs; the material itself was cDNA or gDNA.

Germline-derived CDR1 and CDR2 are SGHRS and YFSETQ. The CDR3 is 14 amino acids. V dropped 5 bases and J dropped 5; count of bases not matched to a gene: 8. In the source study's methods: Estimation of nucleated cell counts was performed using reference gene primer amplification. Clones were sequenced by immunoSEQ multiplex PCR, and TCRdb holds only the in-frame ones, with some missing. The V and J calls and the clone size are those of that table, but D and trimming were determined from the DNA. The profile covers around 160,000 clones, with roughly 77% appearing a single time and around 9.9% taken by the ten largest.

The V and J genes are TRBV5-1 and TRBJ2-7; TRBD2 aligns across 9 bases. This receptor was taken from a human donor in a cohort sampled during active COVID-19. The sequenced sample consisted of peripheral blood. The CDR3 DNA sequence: TGCGCCAGCAGATCCGTAGCGGGAGCCCACGAGCAGTACTTC. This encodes CASRSVAGAHEQYF.